Reported below is one T cell receptor (beta chain). Time point described: newly diagnosed GD, antithyroid drugs for less than 3 months. Isolated PBMC RNA provided the starting material for the TCR library. The source of the sample is a study of regulatory T cells in long-lasting Graves disease. Through Arm-PCR of CDR3 regions and iRepertoire HTBI primers, TCR beta libraries were built. TCRdb ran MiXCR on the multiplex PCR reads and lists one entry per CDR3 protein. The sample records around 450,000 distinct CDR3 sequences, around 15% being singletons. These sequences were also reported in another study, on T cells in Graves' hyperthyroidism and ophthalmopathy. This second report adds: The study used the HTBI primer set for a first-round RT-PCR of the TCR CDR3.

The sequence was obtained from a man aged 35-49 years with Graves disease. Here the sequenced sample was peripheral blood mononuclear cells (PBMCs), taken at new diagnosis, from a patient treated with antithyroid drugs.

Written as DNA, the CDR3 is TGTGCCAGCAGCTCCCTAGCGGAGAGTCGGGAGCAGTACTTC. It yields the protein CASSSLAESREQYF. The gene calls are TRBV13 and TRBJ2-7, with TRBD2 matching 7 bases. Trimming cost V 4 bases and J 7 bases; bases outside gene matches: 10. This CDR3 is built from 14 residues. Germline values: CDR1 PRHDT, CDR2 FYEKMQ (reference sequence).